The sequence of this T cell receptor beta chain was determined in a study of T cells after yellow fever vaccination. The overall study: Preparation of the low-cell-number fractions used SMART-Seq v4 Ultra Low Input. Regarding the study as a whole: The CD4 compartment and the CD8 compartment contained a small share of clonotypes in common.

For TCR, cDNA came from 5'RACE template switching, which added a universal primer site and UMIs. From the 5' RACE reads, TCRdb called clonotypes with MiXCR, one entry per CDR3 protein. The sample carries approximately 260,000 distinct CDR3 sequences, 10% to 15% recorded once. Trimming cost V 4 bases and J 6 bases; bases outside gene matches: 3. CDR3 size: 15 residues. Germline CDR1 is KGHSH and CDR2 is LQKENI. As concerns this clonotype: Its antigen is unidentified.

Specimen: CD4+ T cells sorted from PBMCs, collected 45 days after the yellow fever booster vaccination. The receptor was isolated from a young man who received the YFV17D yellow fever vaccine. The V and J genes are TRBV18 and TRBJ2-1, with 13 bases matching TRBD2. The CDR3 loop reads CASSQLAGGINEQFF. CDR3 in DNA: TGTGCCAGCTCACAACTAGCGGGAGGGATCAATGAGCAGTTCTTC. The complete variable domain, with remaining parts taken from reference TRBV18 and TRBJ2-1, reads NAGVMQNPRHLVRRRGQEARLRCSPMKGHSHVYWYRQLPEEGLKFMVYLQKENIIDESGMPKERFSAEFPKEGPSILRIQQVVRGDSAAYFCASSQLAGGINEQFFGPGTRLTVL.